This T cell receptor beta chain was recorded in a study of blood T cell repertoires in COVID-19. On the study more broadly: From the United States, Italy and Spain came samples of acute and convalescent COVID-19. T cells, B-cell-depleted T cells, or PBMCs supplied cDNA or gDNA.

The authors' processing: By means of reference gene primer amplification, nucleated cell counts were estimated. The assay was immunoSEQ multiplex PCR, and TCRdb's table has in-frame clones only and misses some. V, J and clone size derive from that table, while D and trimming were established from the DNA sequence. The sample contains fewer than 80,000 clones, 92% of which appear only once. The CDR3 sequence is 16 residues long. J lost 7 bases, V lost 4 bases, and 9 bases had no gene match. Germline V gene sequence: CDR1 SGDLS, CDR2 YYNGEE. The chain is built from TRBV9 and TRBJ2-1; TRBD2 matches at 12 bases. The receptor's source is a human donor in a cohort sampled during active COVID-19. Sequenced material: peripheral blood. The CDR3 sequence: CASSPRLAGVMNEQFF. For the CDR3, the DNA is TGTGCCAGCAGCCCAAGACTAGCGGGAGTCATGAATGAGCAGTTCTTC.